This TCR beta chain was sequenced during a study of patients and donors after allogeneic stem cell transplantation. V was pared by 1 base and J by 5 bases, with 8 bases of the junction left unmatched. The CDR3 covers 17 residues. From germline, CDR1 is LGHNA and CDR2 YSLEER. This clonotype was picked up a small number of times. TCRdb recomputed calls from the RT-PCR reads with MiXCR, one row per CDR3 protein. The table has hundreds of thousands of distinct CDR3 sequences, roughly 16% seen once; the top ten hold around 7.9%. The receptor was isolated from a human donor who was either an allogeneic HSCT recipient or a stem cell or donor lymphocyte infusion donor (not recorded which). It is not recorded whose cells these are; they may come from a transplant donor. V gene TRBV4-3 combines with J gene TRBJ2-5, with 12 bases identical to TRBD2. The specimen was blood, either unsorted or a sorted T cell fraction (not recorded which). CDR3 sequence: CASSQGTSGDAWETQYF. The CDR3 DNA sequence: TGCGCCAGCAGCCAAGGGACTAGCGGGGACGCTTGGGAGACCCAGTACTTC.